The 9 T cell receptor beta chains in this list originate from one sample, sequenced in a study of blood T cells in healthy people across ages. A second PCR, run for about 7 to 11 cycles, used a sample-barcoded 5' primer plus a J-beta primer mix. In TCRdb, the 5' RACE reads were re-called with MiXCR into one record per CDR3 protein. Among around 870,000 distinct CDR3 sequences, about 30% were seen once, and the ten largest hold approximately 15%. Material for sequencing was blood. These receptors all come from a woman older than 75 in good health.

In regard to this clonotype: A much larger clone is a single base away; this may be a read error. The J gene is TRBJ2-5, the V gene TRBV2; the D gene could be TRBD1 or TRBD2 (5 bases each). The germline V and J ends were trimmed by 6 bases and 4 bases, with 24 bases remaining between them. This CDR3 is 17 amino acids long. Germline values: CDR1 SNHLY, CDR2 FYNNEI. CDR3 region: CASSPGAGHFAGETQYF. CDR3 sequence (DNA): TGTGCCAGCAGCCCCGGGGCAGGCCACTTCGCGGGAGAGACCCAGTACTTC.

This clonotype came up a few times. One end of the junction does not line up with germline, which may come from a read error. This chain joins TRBV20-1 and TRBJ2-4; a weak D match, TRBD2 (5 bases). Germline V CDR1 and CDR2: DFQATT, SNEGSKA (reference sequence). CDR3 length: 15 amino acids. Here the CDR3 DNA reads TGCAGTGCCGACATCGGGGTTCTAGCCAAAAGCATTCAGTACTTC. The encoded protein is CSADIGVLAKSIQYF.

The chain links TRBV20-1 to TRBJ1-2; no reliable D call. This CDR3 has 10 residues. Germline V gives CDR1 DFQATT, CDR2 SNEGSKA (reference sequence). Trimming stripped 3 bases from V and 9 bases from J, with 8 bases between. This CDR3 is CSASPRSYTF. The CDR3 DNA is TGCAGTGCTAGCCCCCGAAGCTACACCTTC.

This clonotype was seen at least ten times. The J gene is TRBJ1-4, the V gene TRBV9; possible D gene TRBD1, 6 bases. V was cut by 3 bases and J by 2 bases, with 8 bases left in between. Germline assignment: CDR1 SGDLS and CDR2 YYNGEE. The CDR3 spans 14 residues. Here the CDR3 DNA reads TGTGCCAGCAGCGGAACAGGGACTAATGAAAAACTGTTTTTT. This translates into CASSGTGTNEKLFF.

This clonotype was recorded at least ten times. V is TRBV10-2 and J is TRBJ2-4; possibly TRBD2 for D (6 bases). V was cut by 6 bases and J by 0 bases, with 21 bases left in between. The CDR3 extends over 18 amino acids. The germline CDR1 and CDR2 sequences are WSHSY and SAAADI. As DNA, the CDR3 is TGCGCCAGCAGCCAGCCAACCTCGCGGGGAAAAGCCAAAAACATTCAGTACTTC. The encoded protein is CASSQPTSRGKAKNIQYF.

Details on this clonotype: Given a much more abundant clone one base away, this may be a read error. A read error is likely, as this CDR3 ends without the conserved phenylalanine or tryptophan. The J gene is TRBJ1-2, the V gene TRBV6-2 or TRBV6-3; D is perhaps TRBD1 (5 bases). Germline V gene sequence: CDR1 MNHEY, CDR2 SVGEGT. There are 16 residues in the CDR3. Trimming cost V 5 bases and J 2 bases, with 18 bases left between them. DNA of the CDR3: TGTGCCAGCAGTCCTTCGACAGCTACCGTAAACTATGGCTACACCTGC. Protein product: CASSPSTATVNYGYTC.

This chain uses TRBV28 with TRBJ1-2; D possibly corresponds to TRBD1 (5 bases). Germline CDR1 is MDHEN and CDR2 is SYDVKM. V dropped 5 bases and J dropped 4 bases, with 32 bases sitting between them. The CDR3 is made up of 20 amino acids. This CDR3 is CASSAGRSLERNPDLYGYTF. CDR3 nucleotide sequence: TGTGCCAGCAGTGCAGGGCGTTCCCTTGAACGCAACCCCGACCTCTATGGCTACACCTTC.

This clonotype was seen once. V and J are TRBV7-2 and TRBJ2-3; the D gene is possibly TRBD2 (5 bases). Trimming shortened V by 4 bases and J by 9 bases, and 17 bases separated the two germline ends. There are 14 residues in the CDR3. Germline V gene data show CDR1 as SGHTA and CDR2 as FQGNSA. CDR3 sequence: CASSSPRGRRTQYF. The CDR3 DNA reads as TGTGCCAGCAGCTCTCCCCGCGGGCGACGAACGCAGTATTTT.

This clonotype came up many times. The gene calls are TRBV6-2 or TRBV6-3 and TRBJ2-1; possible D gene TRBD2, 6 bases. In germline, CDR1 is MNHEY, CDR2 SVGEGT. This CDR3 region has 13 residues. Trimming cost V 6 bases and J 7 bases, with 13 bases left between them. CDR3 protein: CASRAGGGNEQFF. The CDR3 DNA reads as TGTGCCAGCAGGGCCGGGGGAGGTAATGAGCAGTTCTTC.